The source of this TCR beta chain is a study of blood T cells in healthy people across ages. General study results and limits: Aged donors had fewer naive CD4+ cells and lower diversity than long-lived donors. A strong correlation between TCR beta diversity and naive T cell percentage was seen.

With 5 bases removed from V and 10 bases from J, the gap between germline ends came to 27 bases. Germline CDR1 and CDR2: MNHEY and SMNVEV (reference sequence). The CDR3 consists of 16 residues. The sample providers were healthy Caucasian people from Russia, aged roughly 6 to 95. Next came a second PCR, run for about 7 to 12 cycles, which used a sample-barcoded 5' primer along with a J-beta primer mix. TCRdb called the 5' RACE reads again in MiXCR, with one record for every CDR3 protein. Of approximately 810,000 distinct CDR3 sequences in the sample, about 36% are singletons; the top ten hold 10% to 15%. This clonotype was observed a single time. Its antigen remains unidentified.

This TCR was sampled from a man aged 18 to 29 in good health. The sequenced sample was blood. This rearrangement joins TRBV27 to TRBJ2-7; possibly TRBD1 or TRBD2 for D (7 bases each). CDR3 region: CASSPEKRGQTGAQYF. The CDR3 nucleotides are TGTGCCAGCAGTCCCGAAAAGCGGGGACAAACAGGGGCCCAGTACTTC.